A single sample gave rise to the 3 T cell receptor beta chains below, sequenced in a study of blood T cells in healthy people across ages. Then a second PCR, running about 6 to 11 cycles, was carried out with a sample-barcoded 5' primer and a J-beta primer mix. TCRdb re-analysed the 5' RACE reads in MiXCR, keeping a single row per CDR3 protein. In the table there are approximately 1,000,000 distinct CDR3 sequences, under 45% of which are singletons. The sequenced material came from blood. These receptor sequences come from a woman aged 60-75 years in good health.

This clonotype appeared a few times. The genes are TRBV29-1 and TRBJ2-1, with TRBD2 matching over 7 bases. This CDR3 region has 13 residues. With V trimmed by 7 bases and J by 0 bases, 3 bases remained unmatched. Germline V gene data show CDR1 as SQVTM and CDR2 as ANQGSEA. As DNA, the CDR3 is TGCAGCGGAGCGGGAAGCTCCTACAATGAGCAGTTCTTC. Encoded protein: CSGAGSSYNEQFF.

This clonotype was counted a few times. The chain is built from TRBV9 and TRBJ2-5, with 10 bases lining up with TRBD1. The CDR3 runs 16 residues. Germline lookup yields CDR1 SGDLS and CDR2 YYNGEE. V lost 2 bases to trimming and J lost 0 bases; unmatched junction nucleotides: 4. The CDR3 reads CASSVGDRGHQETQYF. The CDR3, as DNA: TGTGCCAGCAGCGTGGGGGACAGGGGTCACCAAGAGACCCAGTACTTC. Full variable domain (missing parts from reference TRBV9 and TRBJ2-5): DSGVTQTPKHLITATGQRVTLRCSPRSGDLSVYWYQQSLDQGLQFLIQYYNGEERAKGNILERFSAQQFPDLHSELNLSSLELGDSALYFCASSVGDRGHQETQYFGPGTRLLVL.

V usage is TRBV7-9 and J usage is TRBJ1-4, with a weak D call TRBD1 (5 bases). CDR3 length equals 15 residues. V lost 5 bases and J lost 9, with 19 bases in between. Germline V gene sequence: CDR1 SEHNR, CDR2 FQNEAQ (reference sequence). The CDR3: CASSPSTGTGQKLFF. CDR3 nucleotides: TGTGCCAGCAGCCCGTCGACCGGGACTGGGCAAAAACTGTTTTTT.